One and the same sample provided the 3 T cell receptor beta chains below, sequenced in a study of T cells in Graves' hyperthyroidism and ophthalmopathy. RNA transcripts served as the template for amplifying TCR beta CDR3 regions. The HTBI primer set was used in a first-round RT-PCR of the TCR CDR3. MiXCR was run by TCRdb on the multiplex PCR reads, yielding one entry per CDR3 protein. The sample shows more than 450,000 distinct CDR3 sequences, roughly 21% of them seen only once. What was sequenced was blood. The receptors stem from a man aged 35-49 years with Graves' ophthalmopathy.

This clonotype was detected a few times. This chain joins TRBV5-1 and TRBJ2-2; 8 bases are shared with TRBD1. Germline trimming cut 6 bases from V and 1 base from J; bases unmatched to any gene: 5. The CDR3 is 15 residues long. Germline values: CDR1 SGHRS, CDR2 YFSETQ. The CDR3 sequence is CASTRQGLNTGELFF. DNA for the CDR3: TGCGCCAGCACCAGACAGGGGTTGAACACCGGGGAGCTGTTTTTT.

This clonotype was detected many times. V is TRBV30 and J is TRBJ1-1; D gene unclear. The CDR3 spans 13 residues. Germline-derived CDR1 and CDR2 are GTSNPN and SVGIG (reference sequence). With 0 bases removed from V and 4 bases from J, the gap between germline ends came to 9 bases. CDR3 loop: CAWSVLVITEAFF. The CDR3 DNA follows: TGTGCCTGGAGTGTACTGGTGATCACTGAAGCTTTCTTT.

The chain couples TRBV6-5 to TRBJ2-4, with unresolved D. Germline V gene sequence: CDR1 MNHEY, CDR2 SVGAGI. The CDR3 covers 18 residues. V dropped 0 bases and J dropped 6 bases, with 21 bases sitting between them. The CDR3 bases are TGTGCCAGCAGTTACTCGATGGGTAGGGCGAATCCCTTAAACATTCAGTACTTC. Amino acid sequence: CASSYSMGRANPLNIQYF.